This T cell receptor beta chain was retrieved from a study of T-cell reconstitution after alpha-beta-depleted transplantation in children. Germline V lookup: CDR1 SGHTS, CDR2 YDEGEE. The CDR3 is made up of 16 amino acids. V trimming: 0 bases; J trimming: 8 bases; junction bases outside the gene matches: 9. In its sample, this clonotype was seen a few times. Using unique molecular identifiers, the investigators prepared the TCRbeta library. TCRdb reanalysed the PCR reads using MiXCR and keeps one entry per CDR3 protein. The repertoire holds about 200,000 distinct CDR3 sequences, with about 14% as singletons.

This specimen consisted of PBMCs from the stem cell graft donor, obtained from the stem cell graft. V and J are TRBV5-8 and TRBJ2-1; 9 nucleotides align to TRBD2. The TCR comes from a human donor who donated a stem cell graft to a child with acute lymphoblastic leukemia. CDR3 sequence reads: CASSLGRGGRAYEQFF. CDR3 sequence (DNA): TGTGCCAGCAGCTTGGGGAGGGGCGGGAGGGCCTATGAGCAGTTCTTC.